One sample yielded the 28 T cell receptor beta chains listed below, sequenced in a study of blood T cell repertoires in COVID-19. The table came from immunoSEQ multiplex PCR; TCRdb's copy has only in-frame clones and leaves some out. The sample includes roughly 400,000 clones, about 90% of them seen just once. The sequenced sample was PBMCs or T cells enriched from blood (not recorded which). The receptor set was obtained from a woman aged 25 to 45 who had recovered from COVID-19.

The chain is built from TRBV6-1 and TRBJ1-6; 7 nucleotides match TRBD1. Germline assignment: CDR1 MNHNS and CDR2 SASEGT. The CDR3 length is 14 residues. The J segment lost 9 bases and the V segment lost 2 bases, leaving 4 bases of the junction unmatched. The CDR3 DNA is TGTGCCAGCAGTGAAACCCAGGGGGTTTCACCCCTCCACTTT. As protein: CASSETQGVSPLHF.

This chain joins TRBV4-3 and TRBJ2-1, with D possibly being TRBD1 (6 bases). Germline CDR1 and CDR2: LGHNA and YSLEER. V lost 5 bases and J 2 bases, leaving 19 bases between the germline ends. The CDR3 has 17 residues. The CDR3 region has the DNA TGCGCCAGCAGCAGACGGGCAGGGGCTTTAACCTACAATGAGCAGTTCTTC. This codes for CASSRRAGALTYNEQFF.

This sequence joins TRBV24-1 and TRBJ2-3; 7 bases agree with TRBD2. From germline, CDR1 is KGHDR and CDR2 SFDVKD. The CDR3 runs 17 residues. Unmatched junction bases numbered 10, after V lost 3 bases and J lost 2 bases. The CDR3 sequence: CATSDPGRAGYTDTQYF. CDR3 nucleotides: TGTGCCACCAGTGATCCGGGGCGAGCGGGGTACACAGATACGCAGTATTTT.

The chain carries TRBV5-1 and TRBJ1-5; 8 bases are a match to TRBD1. The CDR3 length is 13 residues. CDR1 and CDR2 (germline): SGHRS, YFSETQ. V shed 5 bases, J shed 5 bases, and the junction held 3 bases outside the gene matches. CDR3 residues: CASSWTGHQPQHF. The CDR3 region has the DNA TGCGCCAGCAGTTGGACAGGGCATCAGCCCCAGCATTTT.

This clone was counted once. The chain recombines TRBV19 with TRBJ1-1; 10 nucleotides match TRBD1. Germline CDR1 is LNHDA and CDR2 is SQIVND (reference sequence). V was pared by 2 bases and J by 4 bases, with 10 bases of the junction left unmatched. This CDR3 is 17 amino acids long. In DNA, the CDR3 is TGTGCCAGTAGTATAACGGGACAGACAGGGGGCCTCACTGAAGCTTTCTTT. It is translated as CASSITGQTGGLTEAFF.

V and J are TRBV18 and TRBJ2-1, with TRBD2 matching 10 bases. The CDR3 consists of 15 residues. Per germline, CDR1 KGHSH and CDR2 LQKENI. Trimming took 5 bases from V and 4 from J; bases not matched to a gene: 5. The DNA of the CDR3 is TGTGCCAGCTCAGTAGCGGGAGGACCTTACAATGAGCAGTTCTTC. It yields the protein CASSVAGGPYNEQFF.

CDR3 DNA: TGCAGCGCCGGCGGACAGTCAAGTTTCGGGGAGCTGTTTTTT. This gives the protein CSAGGQSSFGELFF. The J gene is TRBJ2-2, the V gene TRBV29-1; tentative D call: TRBD1 (6 bases). This CDR3 region has 14 residues. CDR1 SQVTM and CDR2 ANQGSEA come from the germline V gene. Trimming pared 7 bases from V and 7 bases from J, leaving 19 bases between.

The chain recombines TRBV27 with TRBJ2-2; the D is unclear. The ends were cut back, 4 bases at V and 6 bases at J, with 9 bases in the middle. Germline V CDR1 and CDR2: MNHEY, SMNVEV (reference sequence). CDR3 length equals 13 residues. Here the CDR3 DNA reads TGTGCCAGCAGTTCCCGCGCCCCCGGGGAGCTGTTTTTT. Its translation is CASSSRAPGELFF.

V is TRBV18 and J is TRBJ2-5, with TRBD2 matching over 7 bases. Germline CDR1 is KGHSH and CDR2 is LQKENI. The CDR3 is made up of 15 amino acids. After removal of 2 bases from V and 2 bases from J, the junction contained 5 bases not matched to a gene. CDR3 protein: CASSPLGGTQETQYF. The CDR3 DNA sequence: TGTGCCAGCTCACCATTGGGGGGGACTCAAGAGACCCAGTACTTC. The full variable domain, its missing parts supplied by reference TRBV18 and TRBJ2-5, is NAGVMQNPRHLVRRRGQEARLRCSPMKGHSHVYWYRQLPEEGLKFMVYLQKENIIDESGMPKERFSAEFPKEGPSILRIQQVVRGDSAAYFCASSPLGGTQETQYFGPGTRLLVL.

This sequence joins TRBV25-1 and TRBJ2-7, with 14 bases that match TRBD2. Germline V gives CDR1 MGHDK, CDR2 SYGVNS. V trimming: 6 bases; J trimming: 0 bases; junction bases outside the gene matches: 4. This CDR3 has 16 amino acids. The CDR3 DNA sequence: TGTGCCAGCAGGGGGACTAGCGGGGGCTACTCCTACGAGCAGTACTTC. Residues: CASRGTSGGYSYEQYF.

V is TRBV15 and J is TRBJ1-1; TRBD1 aligns across 10 bases. The CDR3 has 15 residues. CDR1 and CDR2 from the germline V gene are LNHNV and YYDKDF (reference sequence). Trimming at V came to 3 bases and at J to 3 bases, leaving 4 bases not matched to a gene. CDR3 in amino acids: CATSSRQGAHTEAFF. CDR3 sequence (DNA): TGTGCCACCAGCAGTCGACAGGGGGCTCACACTGAAGCTTTCTTT.

This sequence joins TRBV5-4 and TRBJ1-1, with 7 bases aligning to TRBD1. This CDR3 spans 15 amino acids. V trimming: 3 bases; J trimming: 4 bases; junction bases outside the gene matches: 9. Germline-derived CDR1 and CDR2 are SGHNT and YYREEE (reference sequence). The CDR3 here is CASSSTGRQGTEAFF. The CDR3 DNA reads as TGTGCCAGCAGCTCGACAGGTCGACAGGGCACTGAAGCTTTCTTT.

The chain combines TRBV7-2 with TRBJ2-7; possible D gene TRBD2, 7 bases. Germline CDR1 and CDR2: SGHTA and FQGNSA. The V end was cut by 4 bases, the J end by 5 bases, with 24 bases between. CDR3 size: 17 residues. As DNA, the CDR3 is TGTGCCAGCAGCTACGTTTTGTGGGGGGGCAGGAACAACGAGCAGTACTTC. Protein product: CASSYVLWGGRNNEQYF.

The rearrangement uses TRBV5-6 and TRBJ1-5; D is possibly TRBD1 (6 bases). The CDR3 loop spans 14 amino acids. Trimming removed 4 bases at V and 5 bases at J, with 13 bases between. The germline CDR1 and CDR2 sequences are SGHDT and YYEEEE. The CDR3 nucleotides read TGTGCCAGCAGCCGCAGGGGTCAATATCAGCCCCAGCATTTT. Protein: CASSRRGQYQPQHF. Looking up the rest from reference TRBV5-6 and TRBJ1-5 gives the full variable domain: DAGVTQSPTHLIKTRGQQVTLRCSPKSGHDTVSWYQQALGQGPQFIFQYYEEEERQRGNFPDRFSGHQFPNYSSELNVNALLLGDSALYLCASSRRGQYQPQHFGDGTRLSIL.

This clone was picked up one time. This sequence joins TRBV2 and TRBJ2-2, with D perhaps matching TRBD1 (6 bases). Germline V gene lookup returns CDR1 SNHLY and CDR2 FYNNEI. V was shortened by 7 bases and J by 6 bases, with 15 bases between the two germline ends. The CDR3 totals 14 residues. The CDR3 bases are TGTGCCAGCACCCGTTGGGGGCTAGCCGGGGAGCTGTTTTTT. It is translated as CASTRWGLAGELFF.

V is TRBV27 and J is TRBJ2-5; no clear D gene. Trimming removed 0 bases from V and 14 bases from J, with 19 bases in between. The CDR3 runs 14 residues. Germline V lookup: CDR1 MNHEY, CDR2 SMNVEV (reference sequence). CDR3 residues: CASSLSSEPERGYF. DNA for the CDR3: TGTGCCAGCAGTTTATCGTCCGAACCCGAACGAGGTTACTTC.

The chain has TRBV11-2 and TRBJ1-2; 7 bases are shared with TRBD1. This CDR3 is built from 14 residues. V gave up 6 bases and J gave up 2 bases; unmatched junction bases: 6. CDR1 is SGHAT and CDR2 is FQNNGV in the germline V gene. CDR3 sequence: CASRHRGQNYGYTF. CDR3 DNA sequence: TGTGCCAGCAGGCACAGGGGTCAGAACTATGGCTACACCTTC.

The rearrangement joins TRBV12-5 to TRBJ1-1; 9 positions agree with TRBD1. The germline gives CDR1 LGHNT, CDR2 FRNRAP. Unmatched junction bases numbered 6, after V lost 0 bases and J lost 1 base. This CDR3 is built from 17 residues. CDR3 sequence reads: CASGLVMGQGKNTEAFF. The CDR3 nucleotides are TGTGCTAGTGGTTTGGTTATGGGACAGGGTAAGAACACTGAAGCTTTCTTT.

The chain carries TRBV18 and TRBJ2-7; D might be TRBD1 (6 bases). V was shortened by 2 bases and J by 5 bases, with 10 bases between the two germline ends. The CDR3 length is 13 residues. Per germline, CDR1 KGHSH and CDR2 LQKENI. The CDR3 nucleotides are TGTGCCAGCTCACCAGGGACATCAAACGAGCAGTACTTC. Translated: CASSPGTSNEQYF.

The rearrangement uses TRBV11-2 and TRBJ2-3, with D possibly being TRBD1 (6 bases). The CDR3 contains 15 residues. CDR1 and CDR2 from the germline V gene are SGHAT and FQNNGV. Trimming took off 5 bases at V and 0 bases at J, with 12 bases between the two ends. CDR3 loop: CASSTTGSSTDTQYF. CDR3 nucleotides: TGTGCCAGCAGCACGACAGGATCTAGCACAGATACGCAGTATTTT.

This clone was counted a single time. CDR3 nucleotide sequence: TGTGCCAGCAGCTGGGGCGGGAACTCCTACGAGCAGTACTTC. Protein sequence: CASSWGGNSYEQYF. This sequence joins TRBV7-2 and TRBJ2-7; D perhaps matches TRBD2 (6 bases). The V end lost 4 bases, the J end lost 0 bases, and 10 bases lay between the germline ends. CDR1 is SGHTA and CDR2 is FQGNSA in the germline V gene. The CDR3 has 14 amino acids.

J is TRBJ2-7 and V is TRBV4-1; no firm D call. Per the germline V gene, CDR1 is MGHRA and CDR2 is YSYEKL. The V gene lost 4 bases and the J gene lost 2 bases, with 15 bases spanning the gap. The CDR3 totals 15 residues. The CDR3 loop reads CASSLEPDSTYEQYF. CDR3 in DNA: TGCGCCAGCAGCCTAGAACCCGACTCGACCTACGAGCAGTACTTC.

This chain uses TRBV28 with TRBJ2-1, with 10 bases identical to TRBD2. This CDR3 comprises 17 residues. Losses at the gene ends were 8 bases for V and 0 bases for J; bases not matched to a gene: 10. The germline CDR1 and CDR2 sequences are MDHEN and SYDVKM. The CDR3 nucleotides are TGTGCCAGCTCGAAGACTAGCGGGCCTCTCTCCTACAATGAGCAGTTCTTC. It specifies CASSKTSGPLSYNEQFF.

This clone has just a few counts. This chain joins TRBV9 and TRBJ2-2, with 11 bases aligning to TRBD2. Germline V gene sequence: CDR1 SGDLS, CDR2 YYNGEE. The length of the CDR3 is 17 residues. V shed 1 base, J shed 8 bases, and the junction held 10 bases outside the gene matches. The CDR3 DNA reads TGTGCCAGCAGCGTACCAAGGCTAGCGGGAGGTTGTGGGGAGCTGTTTTTT. Residues: CASSVPRLAGGCGELFF.

The chain recombines TRBV7-2 with TRBJ2-7, with TRBD2 matching over 9 bases. CDR3 length: 14 amino acids. V lost 5 bases to trimming and J lost 4 bases; unmatched junction nucleotides: 6. Germline lookup yields CDR1 SGHTA and CDR2 FQGNSA. The CDR3 is CASSPGTSWYEQYF. CDR3 in DNA: TGTGCCAGCAGCCCCGGGACTAGCTGGTACGAGCAGTACTTC.

The gene calls are TRBV14 and TRBJ2-7; weak D call: TRBD1 (5 bases). CDR3 length equals 13 residues. V dropped 2 bases and J dropped 4 bases, with 9 bases sitting between them. CDR1 and CDR2 (germline): SGHDN, FVKESK. This CDR3 is CASSQPDSYEQYF. The CDR3 DNA sequence: TGTGCCAGCAGCCAACCAGACAGTTACGAGCAGTACTTC.

The V and J genes are TRBV16 and TRBJ2-1; D is uncertain. Germline V CDR1 and CDR2: KGHSY, FQNENV. V was trimmed by 3 bases and J by 7 bases, leaving 10 bases between them. The CDR3 sequence is 13 residues long. The CDR3: CASSQRIDNEQFF. The CDR3, as DNA: TGTGCCAGCAGCCAGCGGATAGATAATGAGCAGTTCTTC.

The chain links TRBV18 to TRBJ1-4; 7 nucleotides match TRBD1. CDR3 length: 15 residues. V lost 2 bases to trimming and J lost 3 bases; unmatched junction nucleotides: 3. Per germline, CDR1 KGHSH and CDR2 LQKENI. The DNA of the CDR3 is TGTGCCAGCTCACCAGGGACAGTCTCTAATGAAAAACTGTTTTTT. This gives the protein CASSPGTVSNEKLFF.